A single T cell receptor beta chain is shown here with its context. This clonotype was counted ten times or more. Its antigen is still unknown. Base qualities are missing; no much larger clone stands one base away. These data come from a study of T cells in Graves' hyperthyroidism and ophthalmopathy (dated by TCRdb to between 2018 and 2020). Regarding the complete study: Peripheral blood samples were taken at the time of initial diagnosis, prior to any treatment. To identify TCR V-J signatures that set the groups apart, the researchers used a discovery cohort of more than 95 patients, made up of fewer than 50 with Graves' ophthalmopathy and 57 with stable Graves' hyperthyroidism. Prospective prediction of ophthalmopathy was tested in an independent validation cohort consisting of 18 hyperthyroidism patients and around 16 patients who later progressed to ophthalmopathy. The 100 or so discovery patients were randomly split 7:3 into training and test sets. The study also compared thyroid tissue and blood T-cell repertoires from more than 5 Graves' hyperthyroidism patients. Once sampling was done, hyperthyroidism patients were given methimazole at a starting dose of 30 mg daily, whereas ophthalmopathy patients were given high-dose intravenous methylprednisolone. The paper reports TCR Vbeta CDR3 sequencing of some 140 peripheral blood samples: some 41 ophthalmopathy, fewer than 85 hyperthyroidism and some 17 progressor patients.

Amplification of TCR beta CDR3 regions was carried out from RNA transcripts. For the first round of RT-PCR on the TCR CDR3, the HTBI primer set was used together with the Qiagen OneStep RT-PCR kit. Libraries were constructed in a second round of multiplex PCR, after which size selection and purification were carried out. The libraries were sequenced on an Illumina HiSeq2000 using paired-end 100 bp reads. In the paper's pipeline: Raw data were processed with SOAPnuke, discarding reads with adapters, uncalled bases, mean Phred below 15, or no exact constant-primer or identifier match. High-quality paired reads were merged using COPE v1.2.5, and each unique nucleotide sequence was defined as a clonotype. MiTCR v1.1 was used to align the clonotypes against IMGT TRBV, TRBD and TRBJ reference segments. The analysis was restricted to V-J combinations with a frequency above 0.0001, which together covered 99.2% of the repertoires. A TCS score was defined as the ratio of F50 (clonal expansion) to E x V (chaos), with BLOSUM62-based TCRdist applied between CDR3 peptides within each V-J. Welch's t-statistics and random forest reduced around 510 V-J features to roughly 13, which were used in a naive Bayes classifier (R e1071). TCRdb took the public reads, trimmed them with fastp at Q25, ran MiXCR for clone calling and kept in-frame beta chains. CDR3 protein sequences are deduplicated, and each keeps its most common genes and DNA. These V and J calls rely on TCRdb rather than the paper's analysis. This sample gives approximately 720,000 distinct CDR3 sequences in total; 18% of them show up just once. The ten largest clones capture approximately 16% of the sample.

The hyperthyroidism patients were between 18 and 65 years old and newly diagnosed, with a disease duration of less than 2 months. Any patient with an uncontrolled infection, another autoimmune disease, pregnancy or lactation was excluded. Diagnoses were established on the basis of clinical symptoms, serum thyroxine and TRAb, thyroid ultrasound, and orbital computed tomography. Blood from progressor patients was collected at the time of first diagnosis with hyperthyroidism, before any ophthalmopathy symptoms had appeared. Ficoll-Paque density gradient centrifugation was used to isolate PBMCs from 9.5 to 10 ml of fresh peripheral blood. Progressor patients were initially diagnosed with Graves' hyperthyroidism and developed ophthalmopathy during follow-up. Trizol reagent was used to extract total RNA, and RNA quality was then checked on an Agilent 2100 Bioanalyzer. The CDR3 runs 17 residues from the cysteine to the phenylalanine. The sequence is cut down to CDR3 DNA, 51 bases in frame from base 1. The germline V gene sets CDR1 to SNHLY and CDR2 to FYNNEI. The junction shows trimming of 0 bases on V and 7 bases on J, and the gene matches do not reach 14 bases of it.

The paper as a whole reports these results and caveats: Most expanded thyroid clonotypes (frequency above 0.001) were also detected in blood, suggesting blood repertoires may reflect thyroid immune responses. Sample size was not statistically predetermined, and investigators were not blinded to group allocation. In validation, progression to ophthalmopathy was predicted by the model with around 71% sensitivity and 72.22% specificity, a median of approximately 6.5 months before onset. In cross-validation, a model built on a 13 V-J signature told ophthalmopathy apart from stable hyperthyroidism with less than 90% sensitivity and around 84% specificity, and in testing the same model reached 80%/75%.

This chain joins TRBV2 to TRBJ2-7; 8 of the junction bases match TRBD2. The receptor comes from a woman in her fifties or sixties with Graves' hyperthyroidism that later progressed to Graves' ophthalmopathy. The sample consisted of blood. The base sequence is TGTGCCAGCAGTGAAGCCCATTTGAGCGGGGGAACCTTGGAGCAGTACTTC. Its coded protein is CASSEAHLSGGTLEQYF.